The rows below give T cell receptor beta chains drawn from one sample of a study of blood T cell dynamics during melanoma immunotherapy. Data came from immunoSEQ multiplex PCR; TCRdb stores just in-frame clones and leaves some out. The sample holds approximately 7,000 clones, less than 85% seen once. Sample: blood, taken from a patient treated with checkpoint blockade. The origin of the receptors is a human donor with melanoma. The conserved cysteine and the conserved F or W are not part of the CDR3 here. A D gene is named only where the DNA matches it firmly. A clone size is listed for some rows: how often the clone was seen (once, few, many), or a class if it is expanded.

abundance	v_gene	j_gene	d_gene	CDR3aa
once	TRBV19	TRBJ1-1	.	ASSNRGAEAF
.	TRBV11-2	TRBJ2-5	TRBD2	ASSSSYGRVETQY
few	TRBV7-9	TRBJ2-3	TRBD2	ASSLGGGMGATQY
.	TRBV13	TRBJ1-1	.	ASSLRGFTEAF
.	TRBV10-3	TRBJ2-6	.	AISLEGAGANVLT
.	TRBV5-6	TRBJ2-1	.	ANSLLRLNYNEQF
.	TRBV5-6	TRBJ1-2	.	ASSLDTVDGYT
.	TRBV7-9	TRBJ2-7	.	ASSLGGQLIYEQY
.	TRBV7-8	TRBJ2-7	.	ASSLGYLEQY
few	TRBV7-9	TRBJ1-6	.	ASSQREGQRSPLH
.	TRBV5-4	TRBJ2-4	TRBD2	ASSSRLAPRGNIQY
.	TRBV19	TRBJ2-7	.	ASQSRSFPSYEQY
.	TRBV19	TRBJ1-5	.	ASRVKGYSNQPQH
.	TRBV28	TRBJ1-2	TRBD1	ASRSTGGSYGYT
.	TRBV7-2	TRBJ2-7	.	ASSFPGTGYEQY
once	TRBV7-2	TRBJ1-5	.	ASSAGRGRDSNQPQH
.	TRBV4-2	TRBJ1-5	.	ASSQDPQNSNQPQH
few	TRBV10-3	TRBJ2-7	TRBD1	ATGGTGGETYEQY
.	TRBV18	TRBJ1-3	TRBD1	ASSQTFGTDGNTIY
.	TRBV2	TRBJ1-5	.	ATRRRAGRDQPQH
.	TRBV2	TRBJ2-5	TRBD2	ASTSGGREETQY
.	TRBV7-6	TRBJ2-5	.	ASSQGGRETQY
.	TRBV7-9	TRBJ2-1	TRBD2	ASSLGTSGRGEQF
.	TRBV5-4	TRBJ2-7	.	ASSPTPSYEQY
few	TRBV7-6	TRBJ2-7	TRBD2	ASSLGGTSGSSSYEQY
.	TRBV5-6	TRBJ2-1	.	ASSLVSNEQF
.	TRBV7-9	TRBJ2-3	.	ASSLEGSLKDTQY
.	TRBV19	TRBJ2-6	.	ASSIPGATGANVLT
.	TRBV13	TRBJ2-7	.	ASSRRGYEQY
.	TRBV6-6	TRBJ1-2	.	ASSYVGADGYT
few	TRBV7-3	TRBJ1-2	.	ASSYRRNYGYT
few	TRBV6-5	TRBJ2-2	.	ASSESGENTGELF
.	TRBV2	TRBJ2-2	TRBD1	ASRITTGTTGELF
.	TRBV6-5	TRBJ1-5	.	ASSSAGGNQPQH
.	TRBV5-1	TRBJ2-7	.	ASTQGYEQY
.	TRBV2	TRBJ2-3	.	ASSQPGAVDTQY
.	TRBV11-2	TRBJ2-1	.	ASSSIGGGKEQF
few	TRBV4-2	TRBJ2-2	.	ASKRGGTGELF
.	TRBV7-9	TRBJ2-7	.	ASSLAGEVGEQY
few	TRBV7-9	TRBJ2-7	TRBD2	ASSSGTSGPYEQY
.	TRBV6-5	TRBJ1-4	.	ASSYRGLLNEKLF
.	TRBV2	TRBJ2-5	.	ASSEVGVGETQY
.	TRBV7-2	TRBJ1-4	.	ASSFQLSGINEKLF
.	TRBV4-2	TRBJ2-1	.	ASSHTSYNEQF
.	TRBV29-1	TRBJ1-4	.	SVVWMGPEGKLF
.	TRBV7-9	TRBJ1-2	.	ASSPPPGQNLYGYT
.	TRBV11-2	TRBJ2-3	TRBD2	ASSATSGNTDTQY